This T cell receptor beta chain was identified in a study of T-cell memory formation after mild COVID-19. TCRdb re-derived calls from the 5' RACE reads in MiXCR, one entry per CDR3 protein. The table has a few hundred thousand distinct CDR3 sequences, roughly 9.4% seen once; the top ten hold around 21%. This clonotype was seen only once. Germline loops: CDR1 DFQATT, CDR2 SNEGSKA (reference sequence). The CDR3 covers 11 residues. V shed 4 bases and J shed 7 bases, with 9 bases lying between them. The V and J genes are TRBV20-1 and TRBJ2-3; D not resolved. This receptor was obtained from a man between 18 and 29 years old who had mild COVID-19 (a few samples of this study predate the infection). Cell type and time point are not known. The sequenced material came from PBMCs or a T cell subset sorted from them (not recorded which). The CDR3 here is CSAISLHTQYF. CDR3 in DNA: TGCAGTGCTATTTCTCTGCATACGCAGTATTTT.